This T cell receptor (beta chain) was profiled in a study of T cell repertoires in cytomegalovirus infection. On the study more broadly: Recently identified HLA-C-restricted CMV epitopes and well-studied HLA-B-restricted CMV epitopes were used by the study. A matching HLA type, together with CMV infection, was signaled by public TCR beta signatures.

TCRdb ran MiXCR on the reads and lists one entry per CDR3 protein. Among about 52,000 distinct CDR3 sequences listed, 20% to 25% were seen once. A word on this clonotype: Its antigen is currently unknown.

The length of the CDR3 is 15 residues. Trimming removed 5 bases at V and 0 bases at J, with 8 bases between. Germline loops: CDR1 MNHEY, CDR2 SMNVEV (reference sequence). Study-level findings and limits: The ex vivo response was dominated by HLA-C-restricted CMV-specific TCR beta clonotypes. Cumulative frequency of public TCR beta families picked out carriers of CMV plus the relevant HLA.

The rearrangement joins TRBV27 to TRBJ2-6; D unclear. The sample consisted of CD8+ T cells from cultured PBMCs, taken from culture after CMV antigen stimulation. This sequence was found in a human donor in good health (CMV status not recorded). Some clones in this sample may be carry-over from other donors' samples. The CDR3 coding sequence is TGTGCCAGCAGTCCACAGAACTCTGGGGCCAACGTCCTGACTTTC. Protein: CASSPQNSGANVLTF.